These 12 T cell receptor beta chains originate from one sample sequenced in a study (dated by TCRdb to the mid-2010s). Receptor amplification or capture employed 5' RACE. Sequenced using an Illumina MiSeq. The public reads were reanalyzed by TCRdb: fastp trimming at Q25, MiXCR alignment, in-frame beta chains only. Every distinct CDR3 protein forms one entry, paired with its most common genes and DNA. In all, the sample holds 7,500 to 8,500 distinct CDR3 sequences, and 40% to 65% of those were seen once. The ten largest clones take up roughly 5.1% of the sample. Sample: memory CD4+ T cells sorted from a lymph node. The sample's cell subset or site label is to be understood as: memory CD4+ T cells, CD4+CD45RO+CD25-. The receptors here all came from a female donor with breast cancer.

This chain uses TRBV7-2 with TRBJ2-5; tentatively, D is TRBD1 or TRBD2 (5 bases each). CDR3 length: 16 residues. The germline gives CDR1 SGHTA, CDR2 FQGNSA. V was cut by 6 bases and J by 1 base, with 18 bases left in between. CDR3 nucleotide sequence: TGTGCCAGCAGATCCCGTGGCTATGGGGGCCAAGAGACCCAGTACTTC. Encoded protein: CASRSRGYGGQETQYF.

The chain employs TRBV7-6 and TRBJ2-7, with TRBD2 matching over 7 bases. The J call is doubtful: the DNA matches TRBJ2-5 better. The CDR3 spans 14 residues. Per the germline V gene, CDR1 is SGHVS and CDR2 is FNYEAQ. CDR3 protein: CASGSPDGGETQYF. CDR3 nucleotides: TGTGCCAGCGGCTCCCCCGACGGGGGGGAGACCCAGTACTTC.

This clonotype was seen a handful of times. The rearrangement joins TRBV2 to TRBJ1-5, with a possible D match to TRBD1 (5 bases). CDR1 and CDR2 (germline): SNHLY, FYNNEI. The CDR3 is 14 amino acids. V was cut by 6 bases and J by 2 bases, with 11 bases left in between. CDR3 in amino acids: CASRGLAGNQPQHF. DNA of the CDR3: TGTGCCAGCAGGGGACTGGCGGGCAATCAGCCCCAGCATTTT. Complete variable domain (other parts from reference TRBV2 and TRBJ1-5): EPEVTQTPSHQVTQMGQEVILRCVPISNHLYFYWYRQILGQKVEFLVSFYNNEISEKSEIFDDQFSVERPDGSNFTLKIRSTKLEDSAMYFCASRGLAGNQPQHFGDGTRLSIL.

This chain links TRBV12-3 or TRBV12-4 with TRBJ1-5, with D uncertain. The CDR3 sequence is 14 residues long. V was clipped by 6 bases and J by 3 bases, with 12 bases between them. The CDR3 loop is CASSLDIYNQPQHF. CDR3 in DNA: TGTGCCAGCAGCCTCGACATTTACAATCAGCCCCAGCATTTT.

This clonotype is large (0.1 to 1%) by share. The chain links TRBV2 to TRBJ2-5; no reliable D call. The V end was cut by 1 base, the J end by 5 bases, with 8 bases between. CDR1 is SNHLY and CDR2 is FYNNEI in the germline V gene. The CDR3 has 13 residues. The chain's CDR3 is CASSEDQRETQYF. CDR3 sequence (DNA): TGTGCCAGCAGTGAAGACCAGAGGGAGACCCAGTACTTC.

This clonotype was seen a few times. This rearrangement joins TRBV20-1 to TRBJ2-1; possibly TRBD2 for D (5 bases). The V end was cut by 6 bases, the J end by 8 bases, with 17 bases between. The CDR3 totals 13 residues. Germline loops: CDR1 DFQATT, CDR2 SNEGSKA (reference sequence). CDR3 DNA sequence: TGCAGTGCAAGGATTGGGAGTAGCGATGAGCAGTTCTTC. Residues: CSARIGSSDEQFF.

The chain combines TRBV7-9 with TRBJ1-4; tentatively, D is TRBD1 (5 bases). The CDR3 length is 16 residues. Trimming took 5 bases from V and 8 from J, leaving 21 bases between them. The germline CDR1 and CDR2 sequences are SEHNR and FQNEAQ (reference sequence). This CDR3 is CASSLAPGQGGEKLFF. The CDR3 DNA follows: TGTGCCAGCAGCCTCGCGCCTGGGCAGGGAGGCGAAAAACTGTTTTTT.

The CDR3 DNA follows: TGTGCCAGCAGTCTCACCTTGGGTGCGGGCGGCTACACCTTC. Its translation is CASSLTLGAGGYTF. The V gene is TRBV12-3 or TRBV12-4, the J gene TRBJ1-2; D is uncertain. With 5 bases removed from V and 8 bases from J, the gap between germline ends came to 18 bases. The CDR3 loop spans 14 amino acids.

The rearrangement uses TRBV9 and TRBJ2-7, with 9 bases lining up with TRBD1. Germline values: CDR1 SGDLS, CDR2 YYNGEE. The CDR3 length is 13 residues. Losses at the gene ends were 4 bases for V and 7 bases for J; bases not matched to a gene: 6. The CDR3 loop is CASSLTGGREQYF. As DNA, the CDR3 is TGTGCCAGCAGCCTAACAGGGGGCAGGGAGCAGTACTTC.

In its sample, this clonotype was seen a few times. The gene calls are TRBV6-6 and TRBJ1-3, with D unresolved. This CDR3 has 16 residues. Germline CDR1 MNHNY, CDR2 SVGAGI (reference sequence). The germline V and J ends were trimmed by 0 bases and 1 base, with 10 bases remaining between them. In DNA form, the CDR3 reads TGTGCCAGCAGTTACTCGAGTGTGACATCTGGAAACACCATATATTTT. It encodes CASSYSSVTSGNTIYF.

This clonotype is a singleton in its sample. The CDR3 is CASSLGQLTEAFF. The CDR3, as DNA: TGTGCCAGCAGCCTCGGACAGCTCACTGAAGCTTTCTTT. This chain uses TRBV12-3 or TRBV12-4 with TRBJ1-1, with a weak D call TRBD1 (6 bases). The CDR3 loop spans 13 amino acids. V lost 6 bases and J 4 bases, leaving 12 bases between the germline ends.

This clonotype was seen more than once but under ten times. The rearrangement uses TRBV5-1 and TRBJ1-1; no firm D call. Trimming shortened V by 0 bases and J by 0 bases, and 9 bases separated the two germline ends. The CDR3 length is 15 residues. Germline loops: CDR1 SGHRS, CDR2 YFSETQ. CDR3 in amino acids: CASSLVVAMNTEAFF. The CDR3 DNA reads TGCGCCAGCAGCTTGGTGGTCGCCATGAACACTGAAGCTTTCTTT.